This entry concerns a single T cell receptor beta chain. Its antigen remains unidentified. This sample is part of a study of T cell responses to AZD1222 COVID-19 vaccine. General study results and limits: Baseline testing showed seropositivity in only a handful of AZD1222 recipients. Clonal diversity may have been underestimated, and the donors were mostly white British, with more females than males.

The CDR3 consists of 17 residues. CDR1 is LGHNA, CDR2 YNFKEQ, per germline. V gave up 5 bases and J gave up 1 base, with 15 bases separating them. Clones were read by immunoSEQ multiplex PCR, and TCRdb kept only the in-frame ones, dropping some. Among 190,000 or so clones listed, approximately 95% were seen once. The sequencing here drew on peripheral blood, taken 28 days after the second AZD1222 dose. This sequence originates from an adult who received the AZD1222 COVID-19 vaccine. The rearrangement uses TRBV4-2 and TRBJ2-6, with D perhaps TRBD2 (6 bases). The CDR3 DNA is TGTGCCAGCAGCTCCGAGGGACTTGGTTCTGGGGCCAACGTCCTGACTTTC. This translates into CASSSEGLGSGANVLTF.